This T cell receptor beta chain was documented in a study of cytomegalovirus exposure and HLA in healthy donors. Study-level background: Genetic ancestry analysis placed around four fifths of the roughly 400 donors that were genotyped in the Caucasian-associated cluster.

The PCR contained 60 Vbeta and 13 Jbeta primers. Assay used: immunoSEQ multiplex PCR; TCRdb lists only in-frame clones, some missing. The table lists 90,000 to 150,000 clones, 15% of them singletons, with 1.5% to 2% in the top ten. Donors showed nominal health when sampled, although they likely had unrecorded immune exposures. Germline V lookup: CDR1 GTSNPN, CDR2 SVGIG (reference sequence). V gave up 2 bases and J gave up 0 bases, with 9 bases separating them. The CDR3 totals 14 residues. Findings and caveats of the study: The dataset shows that most TCR sequences were rare, while some public TCRs occurred in many donors. Reportedly, fewer N-insertions than the approximately 700-donor mean appeared in an Asian-associated ancestry cluster in a later analysis.

This clone has just a few counts. Its antigen is still unknown. This sequence was found in a woman between 18 and 30 years old in good health and CMV-seronegative. The chain has TRBV30 and TRBJ2-3, with D possibly being TRBD2 (5 bases). The sequenced material came from PBMCs. This chain's CDR3 is CAWSYRGSTDTQYF. Written as DNA, the CDR3 is TGTGCCTGGAGTTATAGAGGGAGCACAGATACGCAGTATTTT.